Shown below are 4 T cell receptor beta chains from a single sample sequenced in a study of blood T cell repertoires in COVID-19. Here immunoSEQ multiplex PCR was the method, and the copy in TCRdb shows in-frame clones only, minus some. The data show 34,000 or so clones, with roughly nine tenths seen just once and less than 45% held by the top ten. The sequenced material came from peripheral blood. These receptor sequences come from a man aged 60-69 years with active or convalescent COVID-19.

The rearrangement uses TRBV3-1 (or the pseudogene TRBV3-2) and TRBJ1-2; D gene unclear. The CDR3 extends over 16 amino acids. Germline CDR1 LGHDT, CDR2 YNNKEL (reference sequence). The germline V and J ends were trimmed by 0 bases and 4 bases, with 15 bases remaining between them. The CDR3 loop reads CASSQEWSPPGYGYTF. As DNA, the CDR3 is TGTGCCAGCAGCCAAGAGTGGAGCCCACCGGGCTATGGCTACACCTTC.

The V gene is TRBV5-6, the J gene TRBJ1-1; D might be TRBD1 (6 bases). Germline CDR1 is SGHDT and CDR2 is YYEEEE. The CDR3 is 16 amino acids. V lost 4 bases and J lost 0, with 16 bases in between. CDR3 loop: CASSRTGHGVNTEAFF. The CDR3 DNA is TGTGCCAGCAGCCGCACAGGGCATGGGGTGAACACTGAAGCTTTCTTT.

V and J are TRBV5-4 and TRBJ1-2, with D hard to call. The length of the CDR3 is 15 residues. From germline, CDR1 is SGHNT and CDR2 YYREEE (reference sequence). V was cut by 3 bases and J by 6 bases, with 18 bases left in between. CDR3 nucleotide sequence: TGTGCCAGCAGCTCTTCCAAGGATCGGGAAGATGGCTACACCTTC. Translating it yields CASSSSKDREDGYTF. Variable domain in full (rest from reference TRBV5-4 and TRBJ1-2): ETGVTQSPTHLIKTRGQQVTLRCSSQSGHNTVSWYQQALGQGPQFIFQYYREEENGRGNFPPRFSGLQFPNYSSELNVNALELDDSALYLCASSSSKDREDGYTFGSGTRLTVV.

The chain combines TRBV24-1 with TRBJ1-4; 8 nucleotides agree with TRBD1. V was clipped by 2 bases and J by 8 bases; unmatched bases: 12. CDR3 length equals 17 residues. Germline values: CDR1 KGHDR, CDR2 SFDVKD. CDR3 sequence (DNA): TGTGCCACCAGTGATTCAAAGGGACAGGCCGCGGGAGAAAAACTGTTTTTT. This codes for CATSDSKGQAAGEKLFF.